This paragraph reports one T cell receptor (beta chain). The junction differs from germline at one of its ends, possibly a read error. The data stem from a study of OX40 agonist ivuxolimab in advanced cancers. Study at large: Earlier treatment with anti-PD-1, anti-PD-L1 or anti-CTLA-4 was permitted, and around 36% had received some.

This table comes from immunoSEQ multiplex PCR, and its TCRdb copy is limited to in-frame clones, with some not included. The sample contains around 74,000 clones, 85% to 95% of which appear only once. The sequenced sample was CD4+ or CD8+ T cells sorted from blood, obtained in a trial of the OX40 agonist ivuxolimab. This clonotype originated in an adult with an advanced solid tumor such as melanoma, head and neck, liver or kidney cancer.

The CDR3 reads CASSQAWERKTF. DNA of the CDR3: TGTGCCAGCAGTCAGGCATGGGAGCGAAAAACCTTC. This chain links TRBV5-6 with TRBJ2-7; D is perhaps TRBD2 (5 bases). Germline V CDR1 and CDR2: SGHDT, YYEEEE. This CDR3 region has 12 residues.